This T cell receptor (beta chain) is drawn from a study of T cell changes during pregnancy in multiple sclerosis. Clones were sequenced by immunoSEQ multiplex PCR, and TCRdb holds only the in-frame ones, with some missing. In the table there are some 52,000 clones, approximately 92% of which are singletons. Germline lookup yields CDR1 MNHEY and CDR2 SVGAGI. V was shortened by 2 bases and J by 14 bases, with 16 bases between the two germline ends. The CDR3 loop spans 14 amino acids. This receptor was taken from a female donor with multiple sclerosis, enrolled in a pregnancy study. Sequencing used CD4+ T cells from peripheral blood mononuclear cells, obtained in the third trimester of pregnancy. The chain employs TRBV6-5 and TRBJ1-6; D remains ambiguous. The chain's CDR3 is CASSYGRAVLTLHF. The CDR3 nucleotides read TGTGCCAGCAGTTACGGAAGAGCGGTTTTAACCCTCCACTTT.